This is a list of T cell receptor beta chains from one sample in a study of graft-versus-host responses after intestinal transplantation. Antigens of these TCRs are unknown. The table came from immunoSEQ multiplex PCR; TCRdb's copy has only in-frame clones and leaves some out. The table includes under 150,000 clones, around 96% detected once. Sequencing was performed on unstimulated CD8+ T cells sorted from spleen or lymph node cells, taken before intestinal transplant. The receptor source for this set is a human donor who received an intestinal transplant. Each CDR3 is given with its conserved first and last residue. D genes are given only for firm matches. For some rows the clone size is stated as once, few or many, or as a class when expanded; others skip it.

V gene	J gene	clone size	D gene	CDR3 DNA	CDR3 protein
TRBV13	TRBJ1-5	.	.	TGTGCCAGCAGCTTAGGCCGGGGGAGCAATCAGCCCCAGCATTTT	CASSLGRGSNQPQHF
TRBV6-1	TRBJ2-1	.	TRBD1	TGTGCCAGCAGTGAAGCCCTCGACAGGGGGTGGGACAATGAGCAGTTCTTC	CASSEALDRGWDNEQFF
TRBV11-2	TRBJ1-5	once	.	TGTGCCAGCAGCTTAGAGGAATCTAGCAATCAGCCCCAGCATTTT	CASSLEESSNQPQHF
TRBV21-1	TRBJ2-2	.	.	TGTGCCAGCAGCAAAGACGCGGGAGGTCCCGGGGAGCTGTTTTTT	CASSKDAGGPGELFF
TRBV6-1	TRBJ1-4	.	TRBD1	TGTGCCACCGAGGACCGAGGGACAGAGAATGAAAAACTGTTTTTT	CATEDRGTENEKLFF
TRBV6-1	TRBJ2-7	.	.	TGTGCCAGCAGTGAACCCCTAGCCCGAGGGTACGAGCAGTACTTC	CASSEPLARGYEQYF
TRBV28	TRBJ1-1	.	.	TGTGCCAGCAGTTTGCTGGGGGCAGGAGAAGCTTTCTTT	CASSLLGAGEAFF
TRBV15	TRBJ2-1	.	.	TGTGCCACCAGCAGCCCGGACCAAGCCCATGAGCAGTTCTTC	CATSSPDQAHEQFF
TRBV5-1	TRBJ2-1	.	TRBD2	TGCGCCAGCAGCTTGGTAGCGGGACACGCTAATGAGCAGTTCTTC	CASSLVAGHANEQFF
TRBV6-1	TRBJ1-5	.	TRBD1	TGTGCCAGCAGTGAAAACAGGGGGACGGGCAATCAGCCCCAGCATTTT	CASSENRGTGNQPQHF
TRBV6-1	TRBJ2-7	.	.	TGTGCCAGCAGTGAAACAAGTTACGAGCAGTACTTC	CASSETSYEQYF
TRBV30	TRBJ1-2	once	.	TGTGCCTGGAGTGACAGGAGGGGGGGAATCGCTAACTATGGCTACACCTTC	CAWSDRRGGIANYGYTF
TRBV27	TRBJ2-7	.	TRBD1	TGTGCCAGGGGGACAGGGTCCTCCTACGAGCAGTACTTC	CARGTGSSYEQYF
TRBV9	TRBJ2-6	few	.	TGTGCCAGCAGCGTAGTCCCCCCAGGGCTTGTGACCTCTGGGGCCAACGTCCTGACTTTC	CASSVVPPGLVTSGANVLTF
TRBV7-9	TRBJ2-1	.	TRBD2	TGTGCCAGCAGCTCTCGGACTAGTCGGGACAATGAGCAGTTCTTC	CASSSRTSRDNEQFF
TRBV6-1	TRBJ1-2	.	.	TGTGCCAGCAGTGAAATTACGGGGGGAGGCTATGGCTACACCTTC	CASSEITGGGYGYTF
TRBV4-3	TRBJ2-7	.	TRBD1	TGCGCCAGCAGCCCCGGGAACAGGGGGGTCTACGAGCAGTACTTC	CASSPGNRGVYEQYF
TRBV28	TRBJ1-3	.	.	TGTGCCAGCAGTCCCCGATTACACAACTCTGGAAACACCATATATTTT	CASSPRLHNSGNTIYF
TRBV6-5	TRBJ2-7	.	.	TGTGCCAGCAGTTCCCGATACTACGAGCAGTACTTC	CASSSRYYEQYF
TRBV27	TRBJ2-3	.	.	TGTGCCAGCAGTTGGGGTGCGAGAGCAGATACGCAGTATTTT	CASSWGARADTQYF
TRBV9	TRBJ1-1	.	.	TGTGCCACAATGGGGGGGCTAGGGGACACTGAAGCTTTCTTT	CATMGGLGDTEAFF
TRBV5-6	TRBJ2-1	.	TRBD2	TGTGCCAGCTGTAGGTCCGGGACTAGCGGGAGGAGCTCCTACAATGAGCAGTTCTTC	CASCRSGTSGRSSYNEQFF
TRBV30	TRBJ1-1	.	TRBD1	TGTGCCTGTATACAGGGGGGGGAAGCTTTCTTT	CACIQGGEAFF
TRBV4-3	TRBJ1-5	.	.	TGCGCCAGCAGCCAAGATAGGAGGGCGAATCAGCCCCAGCATTTT	CASSQDRRANQPQHF
TRBV5-1	TRBJ2-7	.	TRBD1	TGCGCCAGCAGCTGGGGGACAGGGGGTTCCTACGAGCAGTACTTC	CASSWGTGGSYEQYF
TRBV25-1	TRBJ2-3	.	.	TGTGCCAGCAGTGGGAATACGCAGTATTTT	CASSGNTQYF
TRBV29-1	TRBJ2-3	.	TRBD1	TGCAGCGTTGAAGATTTAGGGGACAGGGATCCCACAGATACGCAGTATTTT	CSVEDLGDRDPTDTQYF
TRBV9	TRBJ1-1	.	TRBD1	TGTGCCAGCAGCGTGACAGGGCAAACGAAAATGAACACTGAAGCTTTCTTT	CASSVTGQTKMNTEAFF
TRBV7-3	TRBJ2-7	.	.	TGTGCCAGCAGCTTAGAAGCGGCCTCCTACGAGCAGTACTTC	CASSLEAASYEQYF
TRBV9	TRBJ2-7	.	.	TGTGCCAGCAGCGTAGGAAGCGGCCCCTACGAGCAGTACTTC	CASSVGSGPYEQYF
TRBV18	TRBJ2-1	.	.	TGTGCCAGCTCTCTCTCTAGGACCACCTCCTACAATGAGCAGTTCTTC	CASSLSRTTSYNEQFF
TRBV19	TRBJ2-5	.	TRBD2	TGTGCCAGTAGTCTCACGGACAGGGGCGGGACTAGCGGTCCTCAAGAGACCCAGTACTTC	CASSLTDRGGTSGPQETQYF
TRBV27	TRBJ1-5	.	.	TGTGCCAGCAGTTATAGCGGGGGGAATCAGCCCCAGCATTTT	CASSYSGGNQPQHF
TRBV2	TRBJ1-1	.	TRBD1	TGTGCCAGCAGGCGGGACAGGGGGCGAGATACTGAAGCTTTCTTT	CASRRDRGRDTEAFF
TRBV10-1	TRBJ2-7	.	.	TGCGCCAGCAGCGAGGACGGGGAGCAGTACTTC	CASSEDGEQYF
TRBV27	TRBJ2-7	.	TRBD2	TGTGCCAGCAGCCCCCGCGGGGGGCGAATTTTGTACGAGCAGTACTTC	CASSPRGGRILYEQYF
TRBV27	TRBJ2-2	.	.	TGTGCCAGCAGTTTTCCCTACACCGGGGAGCTGTTTTTT	CASSFPYTGELFF
TRBV7-3	TRBJ2-7	.	.	TGTGCCAGCAGCTTAACGCCAGGCACCTACGAGCAGTACTTC	CASSLTPGTYEQYF
TRBV15	TRBJ2-1	.	TRBD2	TGTGCCACCGGACTAGCCGGGGTAAATGAGCAGTTCTTC	CATGLAGVNEQFF
TRBV4-3	TRBJ2-7	.	.	TGCGCCAGCAGCCAAGGGGTTAATAGGGACGAGCAGTACTTC	CASSQGVNRDEQYF
TRBV27	TRBJ2-7	once	TRBD1	TGTGCCAGCAGTTTTGCCGGGACAGGGGCATACGAGCAGTACTTC	CASSFAGTGAYEQYF
TRBV5-1	TRBJ2-5	.	.	TGCGCCAGCAGCTTGAACGGGGGCGCGGAGACCCAGTACTTC	CASSLNGGAETQYF
TRBV4-1	TRBJ1-2	.	.	TGCGCCAGCAGCAGGCCTGGTACTTCGACTGAGGGCTACACCTTC	CASSRPGTSTEGYTF
TRBV4-3	TRBJ2-7	.	.	TGCGCCAGCAGCCAAGAAGGGGTGTCGACCTACGAGCAGTACTTC	CASSQEGVSTYEQYF
TRBV28	TRBJ2-7	.	.	TGTGCCAGCAGTTTCCCGGCAGGAACGTACGAGCAGTACTTC	CASSFPAGTYEQYF
TRBV30	TRBJ2-7	.	.	TGTGCCTGGAGTCTGGCTGCGGACCACCCCTCCTACGAGCAGTACTTC	CAWSLAADHPSYEQYF
TRBV5-4	TRBJ1-1	.	.	TGTGCCAGCAGTCGGACATCGGTGAACACTGAAGCTTTCTTT	CASSRTSVNTEAFF
TRBV28	TRBJ2-1	.	.	TGTGCCAGCAGTTTGGGGGTTGAGCAGTTCTTC	CASSLGVEQFF
TRBV6-6	TRBJ2-7	.	.	TGTGCCAGCAGTTACTCCTATCCTGACTACGAGCAGTACTTC	CASSYSYPDYEQYF
TRBV30	TRBJ1-1	.	.	TGTGCCTGGAGTGTAAGATGGGGTGGGGAAACTGAAGCTTTCTTT	CAWSVRWGGETEAFF
TRBV6-5	TRBJ2-1	.	.	TGTGCCAGCAGTTACTCGAAGGCCTACAATGAGCAGTTCTTC	CASSYSKAYNEQFF
TRBV25-1	TRBJ2-1	once	.	TGTGCCAGCAGGTTCGACTGGAATGAGCAGTTCTTC	CASRFDWNEQFF
TRBV4-2	TRBJ2-7	few	.	TGTGCCAGCAGCCAAGGTCTGGTCTACGAGCAGTACTTC	CASSQGLVYEQYF
TRBV4-1	TRBJ2-1	.	.	TGCGCCAGCAGCCCCCAGGGGACTCCTTCGAGTGCCTACAATGAGCAGTTCTTC	CASSPQGTPSSAYNEQFF
TRBV29-1	TRBJ2-2	.	TRBD1	TGCAGCGTTGTCCGGGACAGTGGCCCCGGGGAGCTGTTTTTT	CSVVRDSGPGELFF